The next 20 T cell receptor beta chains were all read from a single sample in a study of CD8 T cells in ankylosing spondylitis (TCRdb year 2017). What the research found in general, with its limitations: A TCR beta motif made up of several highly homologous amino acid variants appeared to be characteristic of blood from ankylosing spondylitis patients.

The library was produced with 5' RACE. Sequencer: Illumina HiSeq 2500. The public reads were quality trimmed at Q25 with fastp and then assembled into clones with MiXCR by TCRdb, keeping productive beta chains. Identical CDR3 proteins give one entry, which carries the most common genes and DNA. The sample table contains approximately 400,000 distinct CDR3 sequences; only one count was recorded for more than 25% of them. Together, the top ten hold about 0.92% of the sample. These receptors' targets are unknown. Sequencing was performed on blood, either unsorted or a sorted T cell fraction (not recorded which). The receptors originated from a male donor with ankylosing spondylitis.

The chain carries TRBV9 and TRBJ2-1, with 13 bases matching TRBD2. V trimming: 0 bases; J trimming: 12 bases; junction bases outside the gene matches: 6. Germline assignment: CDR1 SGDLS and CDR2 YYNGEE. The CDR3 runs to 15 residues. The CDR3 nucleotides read TGTGCCAGCAGCGTAGCTACGGGACTAGCGGGAAGGCAGTTCTTC. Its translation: CASSVATGLAGRQFF.

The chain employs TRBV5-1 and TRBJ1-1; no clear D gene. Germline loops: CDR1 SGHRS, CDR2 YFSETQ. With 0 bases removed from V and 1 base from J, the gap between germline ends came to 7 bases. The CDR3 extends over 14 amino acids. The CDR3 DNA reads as TGCGCCAGCAGCTTGGGGCCTCAGAACACTGAAGCTTTCTTT. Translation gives CASSLGPQNTEAFF.

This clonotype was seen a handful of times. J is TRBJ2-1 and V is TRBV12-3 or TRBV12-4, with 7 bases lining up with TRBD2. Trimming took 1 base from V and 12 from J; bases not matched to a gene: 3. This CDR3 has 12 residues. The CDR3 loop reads CASSLVGEGQFF. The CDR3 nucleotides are TGTGCCAGCAGTTTAGTTGGGGAGGGGCAGTTCTTC.

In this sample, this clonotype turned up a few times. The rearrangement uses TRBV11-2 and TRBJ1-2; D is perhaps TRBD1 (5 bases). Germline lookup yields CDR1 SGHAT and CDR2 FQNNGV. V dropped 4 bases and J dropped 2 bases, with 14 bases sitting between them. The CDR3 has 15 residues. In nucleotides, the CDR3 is TGTGCCAGCAGCTCTTTGGCGGGACCCAACTATGGCTACACCTTC. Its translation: CASSSLAGPNYGYTF.

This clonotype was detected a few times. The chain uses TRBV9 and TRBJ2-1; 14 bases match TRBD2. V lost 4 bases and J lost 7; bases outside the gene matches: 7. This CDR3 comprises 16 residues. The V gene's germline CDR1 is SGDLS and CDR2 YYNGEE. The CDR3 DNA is TGTGCCAGCAGCCCGGGGACTAGCGGGAGACAGAATGAGCAGTTCTTC. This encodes CASSPGTSGRQNEQFF. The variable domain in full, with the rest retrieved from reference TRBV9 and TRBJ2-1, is DSGVTQTPKHLITATGQRVTLRCSPRSGDLSVYWYQQSLDQGLQFLIQYYNGEERAKGNILERFSAQQFPDLHSELNLSSLELGDSALYFCASSPGTSGRQNEQFFGPGTRLTVL.

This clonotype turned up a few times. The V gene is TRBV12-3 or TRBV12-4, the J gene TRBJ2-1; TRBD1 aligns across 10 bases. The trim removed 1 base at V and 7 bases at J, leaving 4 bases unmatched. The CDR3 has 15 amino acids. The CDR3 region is CASSLGDRGGNEQFF. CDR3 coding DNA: TGTGCCAGCAGTTTAGGGGACAGGGGTGGGAATGAGCAGTTCTTC.

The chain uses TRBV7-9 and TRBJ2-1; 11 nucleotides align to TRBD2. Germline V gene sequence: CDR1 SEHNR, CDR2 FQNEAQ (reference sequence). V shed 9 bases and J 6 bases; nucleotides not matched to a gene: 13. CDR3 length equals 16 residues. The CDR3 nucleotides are TGTGCCAGTTCCTCCTGGGGGACTAGCGGCCCCAATGAGCAGTTCTTC. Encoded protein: CASSSWGTSGPNEQFF.

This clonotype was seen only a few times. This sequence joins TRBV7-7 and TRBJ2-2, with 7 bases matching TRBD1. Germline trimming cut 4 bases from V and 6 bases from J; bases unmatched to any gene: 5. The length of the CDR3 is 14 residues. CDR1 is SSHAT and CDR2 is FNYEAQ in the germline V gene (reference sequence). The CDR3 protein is CASSSDRDAGELFF. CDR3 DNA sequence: TGTGCCAGCAGCTCCGACAGGGATGCCGGGGAGCTGTTTTTT.

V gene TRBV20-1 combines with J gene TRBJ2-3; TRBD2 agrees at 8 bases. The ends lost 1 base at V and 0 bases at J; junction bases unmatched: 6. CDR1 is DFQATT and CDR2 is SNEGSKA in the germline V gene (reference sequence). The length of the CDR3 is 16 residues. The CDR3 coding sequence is TGCAGTGCTAGAGTGAACGGGAGGGTTAGCACAGATACGCAGTATTTT. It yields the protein CSARVNGRVSTDTQYF.

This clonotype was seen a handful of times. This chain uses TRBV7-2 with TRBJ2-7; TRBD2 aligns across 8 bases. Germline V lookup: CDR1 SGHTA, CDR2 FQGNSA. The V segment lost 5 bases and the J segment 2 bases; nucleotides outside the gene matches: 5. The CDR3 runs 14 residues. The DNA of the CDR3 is TGTGCCAGCAGCACGGGACTAGTACCCTACGAGCAGTACTTC. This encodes CASSTGLVPYEQYF. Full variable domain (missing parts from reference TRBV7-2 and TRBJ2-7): GAGVSQSPSNKVTEKGKDVELRCDPISGHTALYWYRQSLGQGLEFLIYFQGNSAPDKSGLPSDRFSAERTGGSVSTLTIQRTQQEDSAVYLCASSTGLVPYEQYFGPGTRLTVT.

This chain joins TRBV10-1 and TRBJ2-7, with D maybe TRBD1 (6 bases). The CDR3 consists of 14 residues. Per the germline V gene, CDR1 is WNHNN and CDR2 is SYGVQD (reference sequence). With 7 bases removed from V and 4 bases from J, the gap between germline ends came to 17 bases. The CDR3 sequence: CASKWQGFRYEQYV. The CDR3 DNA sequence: TGCGCCAGCAAATGGCAGGGGTTCAGGTACGAGCAGTACGTC.

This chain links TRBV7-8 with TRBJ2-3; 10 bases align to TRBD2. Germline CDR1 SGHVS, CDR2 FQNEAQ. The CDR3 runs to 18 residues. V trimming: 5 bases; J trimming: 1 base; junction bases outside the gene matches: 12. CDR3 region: CASSRGLAESWGTDTQYF. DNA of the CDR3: TGTGCCAGCAGCAGAGGACTAGCGGAATCCTGGGGCACAGATACGCAGTATTTT.

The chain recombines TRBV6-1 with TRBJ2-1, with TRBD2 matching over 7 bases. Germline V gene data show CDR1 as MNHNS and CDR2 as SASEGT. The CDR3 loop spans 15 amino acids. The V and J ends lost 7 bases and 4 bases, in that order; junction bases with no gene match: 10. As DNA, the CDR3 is TGTGCCAGCATCTTAGGGGAGGGAGGTTACAATGAGCAGTTCTTC. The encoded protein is CASILGEGGYNEQFF.

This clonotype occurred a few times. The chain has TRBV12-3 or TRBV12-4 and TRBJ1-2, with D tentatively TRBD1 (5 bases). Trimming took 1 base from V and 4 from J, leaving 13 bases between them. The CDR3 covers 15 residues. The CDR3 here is CASSLGIGTSYGYTF. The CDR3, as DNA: TGTGCCAGCAGTTTAGGGATCGGGACTTCCTATGGCTACACCTTC.

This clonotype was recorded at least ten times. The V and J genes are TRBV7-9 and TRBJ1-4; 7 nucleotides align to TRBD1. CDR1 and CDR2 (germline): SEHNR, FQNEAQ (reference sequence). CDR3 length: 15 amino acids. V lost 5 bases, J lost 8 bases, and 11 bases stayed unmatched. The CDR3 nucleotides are TGTGCCAGCAGCCTCCGACAGGGCGGAAGAGAAAAACTGTTTTTT. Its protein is CASSLRQGGREKLFF.

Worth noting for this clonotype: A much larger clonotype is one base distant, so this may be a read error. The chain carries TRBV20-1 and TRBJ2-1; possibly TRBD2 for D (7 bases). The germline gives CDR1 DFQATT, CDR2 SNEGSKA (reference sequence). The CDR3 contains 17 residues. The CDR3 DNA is TGCTGTGCTAGGGGGGGTAGCGGGTCTACCTCCTACAATGAGCAGTTCTTC. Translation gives CCARGGSGSTSYNEQFF.

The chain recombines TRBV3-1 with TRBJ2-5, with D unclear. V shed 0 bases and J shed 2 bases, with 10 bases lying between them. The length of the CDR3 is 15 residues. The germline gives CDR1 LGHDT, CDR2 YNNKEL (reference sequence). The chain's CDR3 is CASSQDRPLQETQYF. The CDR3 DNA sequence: TGTGCCAGCAGCCAAGATCGTCCACTACAAGAGACCCAGTACTTC.

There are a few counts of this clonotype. The CDR3 sequence is CASSMGTSSNTGELFF. In DNA, the CDR3 is TGCGCCAGCAGCATGGGGACTAGCTCGAACACCGGGGAGCTGTTTTTT. This chain joins TRBV5-1 and TRBJ2-2, with 9 bases matching TRBD2. CDR1 SGHRS and CDR2 YFSETQ come from the germline V gene. V was clipped by 4 bases and J by 0 bases; unmatched bases: 4. This CDR3 spans 16 amino acids.

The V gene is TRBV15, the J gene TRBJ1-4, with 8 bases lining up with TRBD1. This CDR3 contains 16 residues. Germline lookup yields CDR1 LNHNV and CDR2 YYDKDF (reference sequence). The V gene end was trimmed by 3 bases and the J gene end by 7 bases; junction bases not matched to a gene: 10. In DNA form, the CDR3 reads TGTGCCACCAGCAGGAGGACAGGGCAATGGGGTGAAAAACTGTTTTTT. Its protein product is CATSRRTGQWGEKLFF.

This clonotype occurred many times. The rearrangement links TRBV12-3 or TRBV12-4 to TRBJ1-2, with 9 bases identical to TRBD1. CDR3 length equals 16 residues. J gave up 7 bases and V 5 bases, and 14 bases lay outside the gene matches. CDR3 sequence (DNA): TGTGCCAGCAGTCCTTCCGGGACAGGGCCGTGGGGTGGCTACACCTTC. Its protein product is CASSPSGTGPWGGYTF.